This passage covers 15 T cell receptor beta chains from one sample sequenced in a study. TCRdb passed the 5' RACE reads through MiXCR, listing each CDR3 protein once. Counted here are tens of thousands of distinct CDR3 sequences, roughly 28% occurring once; the ten biggest clones make up under 2.5%. The sample comprised naive CD4+ T cells sorted from blood. Subset described: naive CD4+ T cells, CD4+CD45RA+CD25-. The receptors originated from a female donor with breast cancer.

V is TRBV3-1 and J is TRBJ2-1; either TRBD1 or TRBD2 may fit D (5 bases each). The V gene lost 0 bases and the J gene lost 8 bases, with 14 bases spanning the gap. The CDR3 runs to 15 residues. Germline V gene lookup returns CDR1 LGHDT and CDR2 YNNKEL (reference sequence). The CDR3 DNA reads TGTGCCAGCAGCCAAGATCTCGGGGCCGTCGATGAGCAGTTCTTC. This sequence encodes CASSQDLGAVDEQFF.

This clonotype has only a few counts. The V gene is TRBV6-1, the J gene TRBJ2-1, with D perhaps TRBD2 (5 bases). The length of the CDR3 is 13 residues. Trimming cost V 8 bases and J 5 bases, with 13 bases left between them. The germline V gene has CDR1 MNHNS and CDR2 SASEGT. CDR3 nucleotides: TGTGCCAGCGCTAGCTCACTTGACAATGAGCAGTTCTTC. The encoded protein is CASASSLDNEQFF.

This clonotype was observed a handful of times. This chain joins TRBV20-1 and TRBJ1-1; D may be TRBD1 (6 bases). Germline lookup yields CDR1 DFQATT and CDR2 SNEGSKA (reference sequence). The V end was cut by 5 bases, the J end by 2 bases, with 15 bases between. This CDR3 region has 14 residues. The CDR3 loop is CSAPTQGYNTEAFF. The CDR3 DNA follows: TGCAGTGCTCCTACACAGGGTTACAACACTGAAGCTTTCTTT.

This clonotype has a handful of counts. The chain recombines TRBV4-1 with TRBJ1-6, with D maybe TRBD1 (5 bases). Per germline, CDR1 MGHRA and CDR2 YSYEKL. This CDR3 is built from 14 residues. V was clipped by 6 bases and J by 8 bases, with 14 bases between them. The CDR3 sequence is CASRRPGAYSPLHF. CDR3 nucleotides: TGCGCCAGCAGACGACCCGGGGCCTATTCACCCCTCCACTTT.

The V and J genes are TRBV20-1 and TRBJ2-3; D remains unclear. The CDR3 is made up of 12 amino acids. Trimming stripped 3 bases from V and 4 bases from J, with 8 bases between. Germline V gene data show CDR1 as DFQATT and CDR2 as SNEGSKA (reference sequence). CDR3 amino acids: CSARTLADTQYF. CDR3 nucleotides: TGCAGTGCTAGGACCTTGGCAGATACGCAGTATTTT.

To note about this clonotype: Relative to the germline gene, one junction end is altered; a read error may explain this. J is TRBJ1-1 and V is TRBV5-1, with D possibly TRBD1 on 6 matching bases. Per the germline V gene, CDR1 is SGHRS and CDR2 is YFSETQ. The CDR3 runs 14 residues. This CDR3 reads CTSSPYGQPWEAFF. CDR3 nucleotides: TGCACCAGCAGCCCTTATGGACAGCCCTGGGAAGCTTTCTTT.

The V call is TRBV7-9, the J call TRBJ2-7; D is perhaps TRBD1 (8 bases). Trimming took 3 bases from V and 2 from J, leaving 14 bases between them. The CDR3 has 15 residues. Germline CDR1 is SEHNR and CDR2 is FQNEAQ (reference sequence). The CDR3 region is CASSFGTGGAYEQYF. CDR3 sequence (DNA): TGTGCCAGCAGCTTCGGAACAGGGGGGGCCTACGAGCAGTACTTC.

For this clonotype: This may be a read error, as it is one base from a much larger clone. The chain links TRBV7-9 to TRBJ2-7; perhaps D is TRBD1 or TRBD2 (6 bases each). The CDR3 totals 15 residues. Looked up from germline, CDR1 is SEHNR and CDR2 is FQNEAQ (reference sequence). In DNA form, the CDR3 reads TGTGCCGGCAGCTTAGCGGTACAGGGTTCCCACGAGCAGTACTTC. Protein product: CAGSLAVQGSHEQYF.

In this sample, this clonotype is medium-sized. The V gene is TRBV20-1, the J gene TRBJ2-3, with TRBD2 matching 13 bases. This CDR3 comprises 16 residues. In germline, CDR1 is DFQATT, CDR2 SNEGSKA (reference sequence). V lost 0 bases and J lost 9; bases outside the gene matches: 9. The CDR3 here is CSARDRTSGGVWTQYF. The CDR3 DNA follows: TGCAGTGCTAGAGATCGCACTAGCGGGGGGGTGTGGACGCAGTATTTT.

This clonotype was recorded a few times. The chain joins TRBV5-1 to TRBJ2-2; TRBD2 matches at 7 bases. The V gene end was trimmed by 2 bases and the J gene end by 10 bases; junction bases not matched to a gene: 8. This CDR3 has 14 residues. Germline V CDR1 and CDR2: SGHRS, YFSETQ. The CDR3: CASSLSTGGLELFF. For the CDR3, the DNA is TGCGCCAGCAGCTTATCGACGGGGGGATTGGAGCTGTTTTTT. Full variable domain (remainder filled in from reference TRBV5-1 and TRBJ2-2): KAGVTQTPRYLIKTRGQQVTLSCSPISGHRSVSWYQQTPGQGLQFLFEYFSETQRNKGNFPGRFSGRQFSNSRSEMNVSTLELGDSALYLCASSLSTGGLELFFGEGSRLTVL.

This clonotype was recorded a few times. The chain links TRBV29-1 to TRBJ2-1; 7 bases line up with TRBD1. The CDR3 is 14 amino acids. Trimming at V came to 4 bases and at J to 2 bases, leaving 5 bases not matched to a gene. CDR1 is SQVTM and CDR2 is ANQGSEA in the germline V gene. This CDR3 reads CSVAQGITYNEQFF. Here the CDR3 DNA reads TGCAGCGTTGCACAGGGGATCACCTACAATGAGCAGTTCTTC.

This clonotype was counted a few times. The chain combines TRBV5-1 with TRBJ2-2, with a tentative D call TRBD1 (5 bases). This CDR3 contains 15 residues. Trimming removed 0 bases at V and 4 bases at J, with 10 bases between. The germline V gene has CDR1 SGHRS and CDR2 YFSETQ. CDR3 bases: TGCGCCAGCAGCTTGGACAGGCCGGGCACCGGGGAGCTGTTTTTT. Translation: CASSLDRPGTGELFF. Full variable domain (rest looked up from reference TRBV5-1 and TRBJ2-2): KAGVTQTPRYLIKTRGQQVTLSCSPISGHRSVSWYQQTPGQGLQFLFEYFSETQRNKGNFPGRFSGRQFSNSRSEMNVSTLELGDSALYLCASSLDRPGTGELFFGEGSRLTVL.

The chain recombines TRBV29-1 with TRBJ1-2; TRBD1 matches 7 bases. Germline CDR1 and CDR2: SQVTM and ANQGSEA. V lost 0 bases to trimming and J lost 5 bases; unmatched junction nucleotides: 0. This CDR3 has 12 residues. CDR3 sequence: CSVEDRGYGYTF. CDR3 nucleotides: TGCAGCGTTGAAGACAGGGGGTATGGCTACACCTTC.

The CDR3 DNA is TGTGCCACTGCGTCGGGCAGGATGTACGAGCAGTACTTC. Its translation: CATASGRMYEQYF. This rearrangement joins TRBV15 to TRBJ2-7, with D uncertain. V lost 9 bases to trimming and J lost 4 bases, with 16 bases between them. Germline CDR1 LNHNV, CDR2 YYDKDF (reference sequence). This CDR3 comprises 13 residues.

This clonotype was seen just once. This chain uses TRBV29-1 with TRBJ2-5, with D unresolved. Trimming cost V 6 bases and J 4 bases, with 21 bases left between them. This CDR3 is 15 amino acids long. Per the germline V gene, CDR1 is SQVTM and CDR2 is ANQGSEA. The CDR3 sequence: CSVESTGRTLETQYF. In nucleotides, the CDR3 is TGCAGCGTCGAGAGTACTGGCCGGACGTTAGAGACCCAGTACTTC.